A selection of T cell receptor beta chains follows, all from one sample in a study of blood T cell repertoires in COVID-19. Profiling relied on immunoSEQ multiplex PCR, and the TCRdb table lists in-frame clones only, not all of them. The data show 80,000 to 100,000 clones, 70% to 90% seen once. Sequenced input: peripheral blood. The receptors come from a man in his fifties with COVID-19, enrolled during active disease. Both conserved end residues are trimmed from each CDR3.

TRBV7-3	ASSRRGGGRNTGELF
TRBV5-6	ASSLSGLLGNTIY
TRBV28	ASSLNRLTGELF
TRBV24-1	ATSDPTDANEKLF
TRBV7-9	ASSVKSDTEAF
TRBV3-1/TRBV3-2	ASSPGDRGVLLAGYT
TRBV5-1	ASSLVGFRGTTNEQY
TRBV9	ASSGPRTGFGYT
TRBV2	ASRKPGGNEQF
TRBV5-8	ASTRTVFSGNTIY
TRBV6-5	ASRQGTYEQY
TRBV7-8	ASSRTRVAGYT
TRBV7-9	ASSLNRGDYGYT
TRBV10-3	AISGTGRGSSGNTIY
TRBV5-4	ASSLVAGGLRETQY
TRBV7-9	ASSPTRLDRGMNTEAF
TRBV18	ASSPLIAGDEQY
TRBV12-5	ASGPGYNEQF
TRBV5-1	ASSLDEGATYNEQF
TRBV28	ASSAQGAKNIQY
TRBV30	AWSVIRSGGATGELF
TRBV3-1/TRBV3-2	ASSPKGLAGGDTQY
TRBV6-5	ASSDPGQLTGELF
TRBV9	ASRLDLDNSPLH
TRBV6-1	ASSEAQGAYNEQF
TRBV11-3	ASSQGYTGSKNEQF
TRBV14	ASSHTSGPLRLGGRFHYGYT
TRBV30	AWSVQGRDGYT
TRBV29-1	SGRPIPGTEAF
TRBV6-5	ASRPRSSGNTIY
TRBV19	ADFPPGQPYEQY
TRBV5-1	ASSLGQGLNQPQH
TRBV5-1	ASSGGQGAWETQY
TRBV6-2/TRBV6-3	ASSDPLRKTDTQY
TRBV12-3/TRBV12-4	ASRLGGTEAF
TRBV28	ASSSQGARTEAF
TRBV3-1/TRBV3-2	ASSRIPGTANYGYT
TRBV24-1	ATSDLTYNTGELF
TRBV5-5	ASSWDRSNEKLF
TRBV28	ASSFAWKAQGDYGYT
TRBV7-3	ASSPTGGTEAF